Presented here are 28 T cell receptor beta chains from one specimen sequenced in a study of T cell responses to AZD1222 COVID-19 vaccine. This table comes from immunoSEQ multiplex PCR, and its TCRdb copy is limited to in-frame clones, with some not included. Here the sample spans 150,000 to 200,000 clones, more than 90% being singletons. The sequences come from peripheral blood, collected 28 days after the second dose of the MenACWY control vaccine. These receptors all stem from an adult who received the MenACWY meningococcal vaccine as a control.

J is TRBJ1-1 and V is TRBV7-3, with 9 bases identical to TRBD1. The junction had 17 bases not matched to a gene; V was cut back by 2 bases and J by 1 base. The germline gives CDR1 SGHTA, CDR2 FQGTGA. The CDR3 contains 20 residues. CDR3 sequence (DNA): TGTGCCAGCAGCTTAGGGGCTCCCGGGACAGGGCTTTTACAGAACACTGAAGCTTTCTTT. This gives the protein CASSLGAPGTGLLQNTEAFF.

The rearrangement links TRBV28 to TRBJ1-2; weak D call: TRBD1 (5 bases). Germline assignment: CDR1 MDHEN and CDR2 SYDVKM. The CDR3 is 15 residues long. Trimming took 5 bases from V and 1 from J, leaving 14 bases between them. In DNA, the CDR3 is TGTGCCAGCAGTACCCCGGGCAGGGATAACTATGGCTACACCTTC. This sequence encodes CASSTPGRDNYGYTF.

This chain uses TRBV7-3 with TRBJ2-4; 7 nucleotides agree with TRBD2. With V trimmed by 5 bases and J by 5 bases, 12 bases remained unmatched. CDR1 is SGHTA and CDR2 is FQGTGA in the germline V gene. This CDR3 is built from 16 residues. CDR3 sequence reads: CASSPTSERAQNIQYF. Here the CDR3 DNA reads TGTGCCAGCAGCCCAACTAGCGAGAGGGCCCAAAACATTCAGTACTTC.

The CDR3 bases are TGTGCAAGTCGCTTAGCGGTACAGACAAACAACACCGGGGAGCTGTTTTTT. Translation: CASRLAVQTNNTGELFF. This rearrangement joins TRBV12-2 to TRBJ2-2; the tabulated D call, TRBD1, remains unverified against the DNA. TRBV12-2 is a listed pseudogene. The CDR3 extends over 17 amino acids.

The V call is TRBV27, the J call TRBJ2-3, with 8 bases matching TRBD2. CDR3 length equals 13 residues. The V segment lost 10 bases and the J segment 4 bases; nucleotides outside the gene matches: 7. Germline CDR1 MNHEY, CDR2 SMNVEV (reference sequence). The CDR3 reads CATRAGGADTQYF. The CDR3 DNA reads as TGTGCCACGCGTGCGGGAGGAGCAGATACGCAGTATTTT.

The chain couples TRBV28 to TRBJ2-3; 7 bases are a match to TRBD2. This CDR3 has 15 residues. The trim removed 9 bases at V and 4 bases at J, leaving 13 bases unmatched. Germline CDR1 is MDHEN and CDR2 is SYDVKM. CDR3 nucleotides: TGTGCCAGTACCGAAAGCGGGATGGGCTCAGATACGCAGTATTTT. Translating gives CASTESGMGSDTQYF. Filled out from reference TRBV28 and TRBJ2-3, the complete variable domain reads DVKVTQSSRYLVKRTGEKVFLECVQDMDHENMFWYRQDPGLGLRLIYFSYDVKMKEKGDIPEGYSVSREKKERFSLILESASTNQTSMYLCASTESGMGSDTQYFGPGTRLTVL.

CDR3 sequence: CASSIPTSGVYNEQFF. The CDR3 nucleotides are TGTGCCAGTAGTATACCAACTAGCGGGGTCTACAATGAGCAGTTCTTC. The chain links TRBV19 to TRBJ2-1; 10 nucleotides line up with TRBD2. CDR3 length: 16 residues. J lost 3 bases, V lost 2 bases, and 4 bases had no gene match. CDR1 LNHDA and CDR2 SQIVND come from the germline V gene (reference sequence).

The chain carries TRBV3-1 (or the pseudogene TRBV3-2) and TRBJ1-1; D is unresolved. The V and J ends lost 4 bases and 4 bases respectively, with 10 bases between them. This CDR3 has 13 amino acids. From germline, CDR1 is LGHDT and CDR2 YNNKEL (reference sequence). The CDR3 sequence: CASSLSWGTEAFF. The CDR3 coding sequence is TGTGCCAGCAGCCTTTCCTGGGGCACTGAAGCTTTCTTT.

The chain recombines TRBV19 with TRBJ1-1; maybe TRBD1 (6 bases). Germline loops: CDR1 LNHDA, CDR2 SQIVND (reference sequence). The CDR3 extends over 16 amino acids. V shed 3 bases and J shed 2 bases, with 16 bases lying between them. CDR3 sequence: CASSMVAGGGNTEAFF. CDR3 DNA sequence: TGTGCCAGTAGTATGGTGGCAGGAGGGGGTAACACTGAAGCTTTCTTT.

V usage is TRBV3-1 (or the pseudogene TRBV3-2) and J usage is TRBJ2-3; D possibly uses TRBD1 or TRBD2 (5 bases each). This CDR3 is built from 13 residues. Germline loops: CDR1 LGHDT, CDR2 YNNKEL (reference sequence). V shed 4 bases and J shed 5 bases, with 10 bases lying between them. DNA of the CDR3: TGTGCCAGCAGCCGGGACCTGCAAGATACGCAGTATTTT. As protein: CASSRDLQDTQYF.

The V and J genes are TRBV2 and TRBJ2-7; 13 nucleotides line up with TRBD2. The CDR3 is 14 residues long. Unmatched junction bases numbered 1, after V lost 6 bases and J lost 2 bases. Per the germline V gene, CDR1 is SNHLY and CDR2 is FYNNEI. This CDR3 is CASSGLAGAYEQYF. The CDR3 DNA is TGTGCCAGCAGCGGACTAGCGGGGGCCTACGAGCAGTACTTC.

The V and J genes are TRBV30 and TRBJ1-1; D call uncertain. The germline V and J ends were trimmed by 4 bases and 0 bases, with 9 bases remaining between them. Germline V gives CDR1 GTSNPN, CDR2 SVGIG (reference sequence). There are 13 residues in the CDR3. CDR3 sequence (DNA): TGTGCCTGGAAGGAGAGGCTGAACACTGAAGCTTTCTTT. Protein product: CAWKERLNTEAFF.

The gene calls are TRBV27 and TRBJ2-7; 7 positions agree with TRBD1. Trimming cost V 5 bases and J 4 bases; bases outside gene matches: 11. The CDR3 consists of 15 residues. Germline CDR1 MNHEY, CDR2 SMNVEV (reference sequence). CDR3 sequence reads: CASSGGSGGYYEQYF. Written as DNA, the CDR3 is TGTGCCAGCAGTGGCGGCTCAGGGGGTTATTACGAGCAGTACTTC.

This clone occurred a few times. The V and J genes are TRBV6-2 or TRBV6-3 and TRBJ1-1; D is undetermined. The CDR3 has 11 amino acids. CDR1 is MNHEY, CDR2 SVGEGT, per germline. The V gene lost 2 bases and the J gene lost 7 bases, with 5 bases spanning the gap. In DNA, the CDR3 is TGTGCCAGCAGTTACCTGCTTGAAGCTTTCTTT. It translates to CASSYLLEAFF.

This clone has a single count. The chain links TRBV7-9 to TRBJ2-1, with D maybe TRBD2 (5 bases). The CDR3 covers 15 residues. V was pared by 4 bases and J by 7 bases, with 17 bases between. Germline V gene sequence: CDR1 SEHNR, CDR2 FQNEAQ (reference sequence). The DNA for the CDR3 is TGTGCCAGCAGCTCCCCCGCGTCAGGCGGGAATGAGCAGTTCTTC. Amino acid sequence: CASSSPASGGNEQFF.

The chain combines TRBV7-9 with TRBJ2-1, with D possibly matching TRBD2 (7 bases). V lost 1 base and J lost 14, with 15 bases in between. This CDR3 is built from 13 residues. Germline CDR1 reads SEHNR; CDR2 reads FQNEAQ (reference sequence). As DNA, the CDR3 is TGTGCCAGCAGCTTAGGGGGGGGCTCGGTGGAGTTCTTC. As protein: CASSLGGGSVEFF.

This clone showed up just once. The genes are TRBV11-2 and TRBJ2-1, with 7 bases that match TRBD2. The V segment lost 5 bases and the J segment 10 bases; nucleotides outside the gene matches: 8. CDR1 and CDR2 from the germline V gene are SGHAT and FQNNGV. CDR3 length: 13 amino acids. CDR3 DNA sequence: TGTGCCAGCAGCCCAAGACTAGCCGGGGAGCAGTTCTTC. This sequence encodes CASSPRLAGEQFF.

The chain uses TRBV20-1 and TRBJ2-1; no clear D gene. CDR1 is DFQATT and CDR2 is SNEGSKA in the germline V gene (reference sequence). The length of the CDR3 is 10 residues. The ends were cut back, 7 bases at V and 3 bases at J, with 4 bases in the middle. CDR3 amino acids: CSGVYNEQFF. DNA for the CDR3: TGCAGTGGTGTCTACAATGAGCAGTTCTTC.

The chain carries TRBV3-1 (or the pseudogene TRBV3-2) and TRBJ1-1; D remains ambiguous. V shed 0 bases and J shed 4 bases, with 12 bases lying between them. The CDR3 totals 15 residues. CDR1 and CDR2 (germline): LGHDT, YNNKEL (reference sequence). CDR3 nucleotides: TGTGCCAGCAGCCAAGATGGCCCCCTGCCCACTGAAGCTTTCTTT. Translating gives CASSQDGPLPTEAFF.

The genes are TRBV19 and TRBJ1-5, with D unclear. This CDR3 has 14 amino acids. CDR1 is LNHDA and CDR2 is SQIVND in the germline V gene (reference sequence). Trimming stripped 5 bases from V and 0 bases from J, with 8 bases between. In nucleotides, the CDR3 is TGTGCCAGTAGTCCGTTAGATAGCAATCAGCCCCAGCATTTT. Encoded protein: CASSPLDSNQPQHF.

The rearrangement joins TRBV7-9 to TRBJ2-1; perhaps D is TRBD1 or TRBD2 (6 bases each). V lost 5 bases, J lost 8 bases, and 22 bases lay in between. Germline CDR1 is SEHNR and CDR2 is FQNEAQ (reference sequence). The CDR3 is 16 residues long. CDR3 loop: CASSPRLGLPGDEQFF. The CDR3 nucleotides are TGTGCCAGCAGCCCCAGGCTGGGACTCCCAGGGGATGAGCAGTTCTTC.

This chain links TRBV27 with TRBJ1-5; no definite D call. Trimming shortened V by 1 base and J by 8 bases, and 12 bases separated the two germline ends. The CDR3 loop spans 14 amino acids. Per the germline V gene, CDR1 is MNHEY and CDR2 is SMNVEV (reference sequence). CDR3 amino acids: CASSLYPGVEPQHF. In DNA, the CDR3 is TGTGCCAGCAGTTTATATCCCGGAGTGGAGCCCCAGCATTTT.

V and J are TRBV11-3 and TRBJ2-2; D is perhaps TRBD1 or TRBD2 (6 bases each). The V and J ends lost 6 bases and 7 bases respectively, with 21 bases between them. The germline V gene has CDR1 SGHNT and CDR2 YENEEA. The CDR3 is 16 amino acids. The CDR3 bases are TGTGCCAGCAGTTGGGGGACCGGGGGCTGGGGCGGGGAGCTGTTTTTT. Its translation is CASSWGTGGWGGELFF.

J is TRBJ1-3 and V is TRBV7-2, with TRBD1 matching over 8 bases. V lost 2 bases and J lost 2; bases outside the gene matches: 5. The CDR3 totals 16 residues. The germline V gene has CDR1 SGHTA and CDR2 FQGNSA. The CDR3 spells CASSLQGAGTGNTIYF. In nucleotides, the CDR3 is TGTGCCAGCAGCTTACAGGGGGCAGGAACTGGAAACACCATATATTTT.

Concerning this clone itself: This CDR3 is also generated by other DNA sequences in the sample. V gene TRBV10-3 combines with J gene TRBJ1-1; D may be TRBD1 (5 bases). Germline CDR1 and CDR2: ENHRY and SYGVKD. Trimming cost V 3 bases and J 2 bases, with 13 bases left between them. This CDR3 is 15 amino acids long. CDR3 amino acids: CAISELGQGNTEAFF. In DNA, the CDR3 is TGTGCCATCAGTGAATTGGGGCAGGGCAACACTGAAGCTTTCTTT.

This clone was detected once. This sequence joins TRBV5-1 and TRBJ1-5; the match to TRBD1 covers 9 bases. Looked up from germline, CDR1 is SGHRS and CDR2 is YFSETQ. This CDR3 has 14 amino acids. V shed 4 bases and J 7 bases; nucleotides not matched to a gene: 6. In DNA, the CDR3 is TGCGCCAGCAGCCCTGGGACAGGGAGCCAGCCCCAGCATTTT. Its translation: CASSPGTGSQPQHF.

The rearrangement joins TRBV2 to TRBJ1-4, with D perhaps TRBD1 (5 bases). V gave up 0 bases and J gave up 7 bases, with 12 bases separating them. CDR1 and CDR2 (germline): SNHLY, FYNNEI. The CDR3 is made up of 15 amino acids. The CDR3 nucleotides read TGTGCCAGCAGTGAAGCTTGGGGGAGGGTTGAAAAACTGTTTTTT. This sequence encodes CASSEAWGRVEKLFF.

The J gene is TRBJ2-7, the V gene TRBV5-1; 8 bases line up with TRBD1. J lost 5 bases, V lost 4 bases, and 8 bases had no gene match. The CDR3 contains 14 residues. Germline assignment: CDR1 SGHRS and CDR2 YFSETQ. The CDR3 here is CASSITGGQDEQYF. Written as DNA, the CDR3 is TGCGCCAGCAGCATCACAGGGGGTCAGGACGAGCAGTACTTC. Combining the CDR3 with reference TRBV5-1 and TRBJ2-7 gives the whole variable domain KAGVTQTPRYLIKTRGQQVTLSCSPISGHRSVSWYQQTPGQGLQFLFEYFSETQRNKGNFPGRFSGRQFSNSRSEMNVSTLELGDSALYLCASSITGGQDEQYFGPGTRLTVT.